This T cell receptor beta chain was retrieved from a study of T cells after posttransplantation cyclophosphamide. Findings and limits, study-wide: Tissue-infiltrating T cells from skin or gut overlapped little with blood T cells. Later blood repertoires were often dominated by clones from the donor CD8+ memory compartment. After PTCy, TRB diversity resembled that of CNI/methotrexate controls.

The method was immunoSEQ multiplex PCR; TCRdb's version includes in-frame clones alone and lacks a portion of them. The profile covers about 16,000 clones, with roughly 94% appearing a single time and approximately 0.25% taken by the ten largest. Comments on this clone: Its antigen is undetermined.

The ends were cut back, 1 base at V and 1 base at J, with 16 bases in the middle. The CDR3 runs to 17 residues. Germline values: CDR1 LGHNA, CDR2 YSLEER. The naive gate required viable CD3+CD4+ or CD3+CD8+ cells with CCR7+CD45RA+CD45RO-CD95-CD27+CD28+ phenotype. On the day of bone marrow donation, the related graft donor provided peripheral blood. The clonotype comes from a woman in her 50s in good health and a related stem cell transplant donor. Sequencing was carried out using naive CD4+ T cells sorted from blood. V is TRBV4-3 and J is TRBJ2-5, with TRBD2 as a possible D gene (7 bases). The CDR3 spells CASSQGRPGGLQETQYF. CDR3 sequence (DNA): TGCGCCAGCAGCCAAGGCCGCCCGGGGGGCCTCCAAGAGACCCAGTACTTC.